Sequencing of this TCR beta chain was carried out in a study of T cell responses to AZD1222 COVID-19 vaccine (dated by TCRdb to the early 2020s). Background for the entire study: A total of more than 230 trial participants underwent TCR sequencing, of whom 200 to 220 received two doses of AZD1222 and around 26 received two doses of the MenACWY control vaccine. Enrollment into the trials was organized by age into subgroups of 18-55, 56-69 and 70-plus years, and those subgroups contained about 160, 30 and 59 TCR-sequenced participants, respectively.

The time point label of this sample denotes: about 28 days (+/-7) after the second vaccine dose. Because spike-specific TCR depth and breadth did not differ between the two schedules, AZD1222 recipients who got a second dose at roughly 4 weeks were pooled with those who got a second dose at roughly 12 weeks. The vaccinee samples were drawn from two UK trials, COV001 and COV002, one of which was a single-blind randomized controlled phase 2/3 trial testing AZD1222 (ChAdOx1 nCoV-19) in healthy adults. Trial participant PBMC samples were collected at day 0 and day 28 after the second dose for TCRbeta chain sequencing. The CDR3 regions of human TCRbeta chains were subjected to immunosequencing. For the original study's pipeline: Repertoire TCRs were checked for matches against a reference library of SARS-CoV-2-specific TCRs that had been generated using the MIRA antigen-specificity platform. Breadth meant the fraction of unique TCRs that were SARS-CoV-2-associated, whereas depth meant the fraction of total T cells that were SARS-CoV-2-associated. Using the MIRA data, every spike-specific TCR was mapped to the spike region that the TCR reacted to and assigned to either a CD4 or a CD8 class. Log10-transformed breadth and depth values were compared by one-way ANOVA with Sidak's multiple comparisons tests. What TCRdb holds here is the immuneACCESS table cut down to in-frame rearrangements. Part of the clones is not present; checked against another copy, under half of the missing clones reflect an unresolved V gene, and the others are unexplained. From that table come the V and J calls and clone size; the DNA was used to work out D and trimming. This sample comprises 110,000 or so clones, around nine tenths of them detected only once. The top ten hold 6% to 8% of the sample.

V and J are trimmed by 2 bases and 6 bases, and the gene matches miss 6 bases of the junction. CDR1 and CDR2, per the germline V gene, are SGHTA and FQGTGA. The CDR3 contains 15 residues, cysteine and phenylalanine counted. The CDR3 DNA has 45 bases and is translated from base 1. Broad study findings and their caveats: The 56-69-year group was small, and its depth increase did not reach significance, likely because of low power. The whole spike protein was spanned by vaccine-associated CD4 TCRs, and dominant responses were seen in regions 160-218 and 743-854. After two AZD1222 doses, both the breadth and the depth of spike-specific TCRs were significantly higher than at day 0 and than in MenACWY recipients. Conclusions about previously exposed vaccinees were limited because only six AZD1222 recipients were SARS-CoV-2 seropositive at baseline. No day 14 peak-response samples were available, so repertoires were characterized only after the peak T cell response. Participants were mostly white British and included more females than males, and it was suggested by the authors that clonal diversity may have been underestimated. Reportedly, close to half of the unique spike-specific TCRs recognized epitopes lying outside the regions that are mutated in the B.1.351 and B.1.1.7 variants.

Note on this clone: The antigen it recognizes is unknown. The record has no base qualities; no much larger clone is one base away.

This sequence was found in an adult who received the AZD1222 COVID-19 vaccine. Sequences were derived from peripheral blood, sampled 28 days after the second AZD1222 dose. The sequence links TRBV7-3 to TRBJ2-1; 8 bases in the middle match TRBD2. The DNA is TGTGCCAGCAGCTTAGTTGCGGGGGGCAGCAATGAGCAGTTCTTC. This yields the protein CASSLVAGGSNEQFF.